The 23 T cell receptor beta chains in this list originate from one sample, sequenced in a study of T cell responses to AZD1222 COVID-19 vaccine. Produced via immunoSEQ multiplex PCR; TCRdb's table is partial and in-frame only. The sample has under 150,000 clones; under 95% are singletons. The source was peripheral blood, collected on day 0 of AZD1222 vaccination. These receptors all stem from an adult in good health.

The chain is built from TRBV2 and TRBJ1-1; TRBD1 aligns across 9 bases. This CDR3 has 12 residues. V shed 6 bases, J shed 10 bases, and the junction held 6 bases outside the gene matches. Germline CDR1 is SNHLY and CDR2 is FYNNEI. The chain's CDR3 is CASSRTGDGAFF. CDR3 in DNA: TGTGCCAGCAGCAGGACAGGGGACGGAGCTTTCTTT.

The CDR3 nucleotides are TGTGCCAGTAGTATTGGACGGAGAATCGATCAGCCCCAGCATTTT. This codes for CASSIGRRIDQPQHF. V gene TRBV19 combines with J gene TRBJ1-5; no definite D call. V was pared by 3 bases and J by 5 bases, with 14 bases between. The V gene's germline CDR1 is LNHDA and CDR2 SQIVND (reference sequence). The CDR3 sequence is 15 residues long.

This chain joins TRBV4-2 and TRBJ2-2; 11 bases are a match to TRBD2. Looked up from germline, CDR1 is LGHNA and CDR2 is YNFKEQ. This CDR3 is built from 17 residues. J lost 4 bases, V lost 3 bases, and 7 bases had no gene match. CDR3 loop: CASSQPPGLAATGELFF. Here the CDR3 DNA reads TGTGCCAGCAGCCAGCCCCCGGGACTAGCGGCCACCGGGGAGCTGTTTTTT.

V is TRBV7-3 and J is TRBJ2-5; D unclear. This CDR3 spans 13 amino acids. V was shortened by 2 bases and J by 2 bases, with 6 bases between the two germline ends. Germline assignment: CDR1 SGHTA and CDR2 FQGTGA. The CDR3 coding sequence is TGTGCCAGCAGCTTATTAAATCAAGAGACCCAGTACTTC. It translates to CASSLLNQETQYF.

This chain connects TRBV6-6 to TRBJ1-1; TRBD1 aligns across 9 bases. With V trimmed by 7 bases and J by 5 bases, 5 bases remained unmatched. The CDR3 is made up of 13 amino acids. Germline loops: CDR1 MNHNY, CDR2 SVGAGI (reference sequence). CDR3 sequence (DNA): TGTGCCAGCACCGTGACAGGGGGAACTGAAGCTTTCTTT. Residues: CASTVTGGTEAFF.

This chain connects TRBV27 to TRBJ2-3; 14 nucleotides agree with TRBD2. J lost 4 bases, V lost 5 bases, and 5 bases had no gene match. The CDR3 runs to 16 residues. Germline values: CDR1 MNHEY, CDR2 SMNVEV (reference sequence). The CDR3 sequence: CASSPTSGGAPDTQYF. As DNA, the CDR3 is TGTGCCAGCAGTCCGACTAGCGGGGGGGCCCCAGATACGCAGTATTTT.

The rearrangement links TRBV6-2 or TRBV6-3 to TRBJ2-1; maybe TRBD2 (5 bases). V was pared by 2 bases and J by 4 bases, with 12 bases between. Germline V gene sequence: CDR1 MNHEY, CDR2 SVGEGT. This CDR3 is built from 15 residues. The CDR3 nucleotides read TGTGCCAGCAGTTACGCCATCGGGGATTACAATGAGCAGTTCTTC. This codes for CASSYAIGDYNEQFF.

The J gene is TRBJ2-7, the V gene TRBV15; D is possibly TRBD1 (6 bases). The V end lost 3 bases, the J end lost 0 bases, and 9 bases lay between the germline ends. Germline CDR1 reads LNHNV; CDR2 reads YYDKDF (reference sequence). The CDR3 is made up of 14 amino acids. CDR3 sequence reads: CATSSGTPSYEQYF. The CDR3 DNA sequence: TGTGCCACCAGCAGCGGGACACCCTCCTACGAGCAGTACTTC.

This clone was observed a single time. The chain is built from TRBV11-2 and TRBJ2-2; no clear D. From germline, CDR1 is SGHAT and CDR2 FQNNGV. The CDR3 contains 14 residues. Trimming stripped 3 bases from V and 1 base from J, with 6 bases between. In nucleotides, the CDR3 is TGTGCCAGCAGCTTTAGCAGGAACACCGGGGAGCTGTTTTTT. Translating it yields CASSFSRNTGELFF.

V usage is TRBV6-5 and J usage is TRBJ2-7, with TRBD1 identical over 10 bases. V dropped 4 bases and J dropped 5; count of bases not matched to a gene: 8. The length of the CDR3 is 15 residues. The germline V gene has CDR1 MNHEY and CDR2 SVGAGI. The chain's CDR3 is CASSFPGTGVHEQYF. CDR3 bases: TGTGCCAGCAGTTTCCCTGGGACAGGGGTCCACGAGCAGTACTTC.

J is TRBJ1-5 and V is TRBV20-1, with D possibly TRBD1 on 5 matching bases. There are 12 residues in the CDR3. With 3 bases removed from V and 5 bases from J, the gap between germline ends came to 8 bases. CDR1 is DFQATT, CDR2 SNEGSKA, per germline (reference sequence). CDR3 region: CSASKGDQPQHF. DNA for the CDR3: TGCAGTGCTAGTAAAGGGGATCAGCCCCAGCATTTT.

The gene calls are TRBV4-1 and TRBJ2-7; possibly TRBD2 for D (5 bases). CDR1 is MGHRA, CDR2 YSYEKL, per germline. With 0 bases removed from V and 4 bases from J, the gap between germline ends came to 7 bases. CDR3 length: 13 amino acids. CDR3 region: CASSQEGVYEQYF. The CDR3 DNA reads as TGCGCCAGCAGCCAAGAGGGAGTATACGAGCAGTACTTC.

This clone was observed a few times. The chain links TRBV19 to TRBJ2-7; D ambiguous. With 1 base removed from V and 3 bases from J, the gap between germline ends came to 7 bases. Germline CDR1 LNHDA, CDR2 SQIVND (reference sequence). The CDR3 has 13 amino acids. The CDR3 DNA sequence: TGTGCCAGTAGTATAGCCAGCTACTACGAGCAGTACTTC. Protein sequence: CASSIASYYEQYF.

The chain recombines TRBV12-3 or TRBV12-4 with TRBJ1-2; D gene ambiguous. CDR3 length: 12 residues. Trimming stripped 11 bases from V and 5 bases from J, with 15 bases between. CDR3 sequence reads: CASRRGKYGYTF. The CDR3 DNA follows: TGTGCCTCACGTCGGGGAAAATATGGCTACACCTTC.

CDR3 sequence (DNA): TGTGCCAGCACGGTGGGACCCTACGAGCAGTACTTC. Translation: CASTVGPYEQYF. The V and J genes are TRBV12-3 or TRBV12-4 and TRBJ2-7; D could derive from TRBD1 or TRBD2 (5 bases each). V lost 7 bases to trimming and J lost 2 bases, with 9 bases between them. The CDR3 runs 12 residues.

The rearrangement links TRBV28 to TRBJ1-5; D is unresolved. There are 14 residues in the CDR3. The germline gives CDR1 MDHEN, CDR2 SYDVKM. Deletions cut 2 bases from V and 4 bases from J, with 9 bases between. CDR3 protein: CASSLGWVNQPQHF. The CDR3 DNA reads TGTGCCAGCAGTTTAGGGTGGGTTAATCAGCCCCAGCATTTT.

The V call is TRBV6-5, the J call TRBJ1-3; D might be TRBD1 (5 bases). Between the trimmed V and J ends, which lost 8 bases and 2 bases, there was a span of 13 bases. This CDR3 is 14 amino acids long. Germline CDR1 reads MNHEY; CDR2 reads SVGAGI. CDR3 sequence: CASHPGTAGNTIYF. The DNA for the CDR3 is TGTGCCAGCCACCCCGGGACGGCTGGAAACACCATATATTTT.

The CDR3 sequence is CASSQVGAGYEQYF. For the CDR3, the DNA is TGTGCCAGCAGCCAAGTGGGAGCCGGCTACGAGCAGTACTTC. V and J are TRBV14 and TRBJ2-7; tentatively, D is TRBD2 (5 bases). Between the trimmed V and J ends, which lost 1 base and 3 bases, there was a span of 10 bases. The CDR3 is 14 residues long. Per the germline V gene, CDR1 is SGHDN and CDR2 is FVKESK.

The rearrangement joins TRBV4-3 to TRBJ1-1; possibly TRBD1 for D (6 bases). Germline V gene sequence: CDR1 LGHNA, CDR2 YSLEER. V was pared by 3 bases and J by 6 bases, with 11 bases between. The CDR3 has 13 residues. CDR3 in amino acids: CASSHSTGPEAFF. CDR3 coding DNA: TGCGCCAGCAGCCACTCAACAGGGCCTGAAGCTTTCTTT.

The chain recombines TRBV3-1 (or the pseudogene TRBV3-2) with TRBJ2-5; D not certain. This CDR3 contains 13 residues. V was pared by 0 bases and J by 1 base, with 3 bases between. Germline assignment: CDR1 LGHDT and CDR2 YNNKEL (reference sequence). CDR3 coding DNA: TGTGCCAGCAGCCAAGACGTCCAAGAGACCCAGTACTTC. Encoded protein: CASSQDVQETQYF.

This rearrangement joins TRBV6-2 or TRBV6-3 to TRBJ1-5; D may be TRBD1 (5 bases). The V end lost 2 bases, the J end lost 6 bases, and 8 bases lay between the germline ends. CDR3 length: 13 amino acids. The V gene's germline CDR1 is MNHEY and CDR2 SVGEGT. The CDR3 loop is CASSYGGTQPQHF. As DNA, the CDR3 is TGTGCCAGCAGTTACGGGGGGACTCAGCCCCAGCATTTT.

This clone was detected only once. V and J are TRBV20-1 and TRBJ2-1, with 9 bases that match TRBD1. This CDR3 comprises 17 residues. The trim removed 3 bases at V and 10 bases at J, leaving 19 bases unmatched. Germline lookup yields CDR1 DFQATT and CDR2 SNEGSKA (reference sequence). This CDR3 is CSASGGQGPWEIGEQFF. The CDR3, as DNA: TGCAGTGCTAGTGGGGGACAGGGCCCCTGGGAAATTGGGGAGCAGTTCTTC.

The V gene is TRBV18, the J gene TRBJ1-1; D call uncertain. The CDR3 runs 15 residues. Germline values: CDR1 KGHSH, CDR2 LQKENI. Between the trimmed V and J ends, which lost 2 bases and 0 bases, there was a span of 10 bases. The CDR3 is CASSPKSDLNTEAFF. The CDR3 bases are TGTGCCAGCTCACCAAAGTCCGATCTGAACACTGAAGCTTTCTTT. Using reference TRBV18 and TRBJ1-1 for the parts outside the CDR3, the full variable domain is NAGVMQNPRHLVRRRGQEARLRCSPMKGHSHVYWYRQLPEEGLKFMVYLQKENIIDESGMPKERFSAEFPKEGPSILRIQQVVRGDSAAYFCASSPKSDLNTEAFFGQGTRLTVV.